The 5 T cell receptor beta chains below come from one sample, sequenced in a study of PD-1 blockade in classical Hodgkin lymphoma. Measured with immunoSEQ multiplex PCR; TCRdb has only the in-frame clones, and not every one. In the table there are 70,000 or so clones, around 93% of which are singletons. Relapses following autologous stem cell transplantation were seen in all patients, with brentuximab vedotin exposure varying. Sequencing was performed on peripheral blood mononuclear cells (PBMCs), taken at baseline. The receptors shown here come from a human donor with classical Hodgkin lymphoma.

CDR3 sequence reads: CASSGGTGGNNQPQHF. As DNA, the CDR3 is TGTGCCAGCAGCGGAGGGACAGGGGGAAACAATCAGCCCCAGCATTTT. The chain uses TRBV9 and TRBJ1-5; 11 bases map to TRBD1. V lost 3 bases and J lost 3; bases outside the gene matches: 5. This CDR3 has 16 residues. Germline values: CDR1 SGDLS, CDR2 YYNGEE.

The rearrangement links TRBV12-5 to TRBJ1-1, with 8 bases identical to TRBD1. Losses at the gene ends were 6 bases for V and 3 bases for J; bases not matched to a gene: 9. Germline CDR1 and CDR2: LGHNT and FRNRAP. The CDR3 covers 15 residues. The CDR3 loop is CASGIGTTGDTEAFF. The DNA of the CDR3 is TGTGCTAGTGGCATCGGGACGACAGGGGACACTGAAGCTTTCTTT.

The chain has TRBV10-3 and TRBJ1-1; D is ambiguous. V was pared by 2 bases and J by 10 bases, with 14 bases between. The CDR3 contains 13 residues. In germline, CDR1 is ENHRY, CDR2 SYGVKD. As DNA, the CDR3 is TGTGCCATCAGTGAGAGTGATAGGTGGGGAGCTTTCTTT. Translation gives CAISESDRWGAFF.

The chain has TRBV28 and TRBJ2-1; 10 nucleotides align to TRBD2. The trim removed 2 bases at V and 4 bases at J, leaving 8 bases unmatched. The CDR3 extends over 17 amino acids. Germline CDR1 reads MDHEN; CDR2 reads SYDVKM. As DNA, the CDR3 is TGTGCCAGCAGTTTAGCCGCCGGACTAGCGGTTTACAATGAGCAGTTCTTC. Encoded protein: CASSLAAGLAVYNEQFF.

The CDR3 DNA reads as TGTGCCAGCTCACCTCAGCAGAACACTGAAGCTTTCTTT. This sequence encodes CASSPQQNTEAFF. The V and J genes are TRBV18 and TRBJ1-1, with no clear D. The CDR3 loop spans 13 amino acids. The germline V gene encodes CDR1 KGHSH and CDR2 LQKENI. Trimming left V 3 bases short and J 1 base short, with 6 bases between.